This T cell receptor beta chain stems from a study of cytomegalovirus exposure and HLA in healthy donors. Of note for this clone: The antigen remains undetermined.

These donors, healthy bone marrow donors, were studied. It was with 60 Vbeta and 13 Jbeta primers that the PCR ran. Sequenced by immunoSEQ multiplex PCR; TCRdb stores in-frame clones only, minus some. This sample carries roughly 190,000 clones, around 80% of them seen once, and the ten largest clones take approximately 2.2%. The CDR3 is 15 residues long. With V trimmed by 4 bases and J by 3 bases, 5 bases remained unmatched. Per germline, CDR1 MDHEN and CDR2 SYDVKM. General observations from the study: In a later analysis, at a false discovery rate of 0.05, under 20,000 TCR beta sequences were associated with HLA alleles. Presence/absence analyses treated sequencing depth as roughly uniform across donors. In a later analysis, several top co-occurrence clusters appeared linked to parvovirus B19, influenza, CMV and Epstein-Barr virus.

The clonotype was recovered from a woman aged 50 to 60 in good health and CMV-seronegative. The J gene is TRBJ1-4, the V gene TRBV28; 7 bases line up with TRBD1. The specimen sequenced was PBMCs. CDR3 DNA: TGTGCCAGCAGTTCGTCCGGGACAGCTAATGAAAAACTGTTTTTT. Translation: CASSSSGTANEKLFF.